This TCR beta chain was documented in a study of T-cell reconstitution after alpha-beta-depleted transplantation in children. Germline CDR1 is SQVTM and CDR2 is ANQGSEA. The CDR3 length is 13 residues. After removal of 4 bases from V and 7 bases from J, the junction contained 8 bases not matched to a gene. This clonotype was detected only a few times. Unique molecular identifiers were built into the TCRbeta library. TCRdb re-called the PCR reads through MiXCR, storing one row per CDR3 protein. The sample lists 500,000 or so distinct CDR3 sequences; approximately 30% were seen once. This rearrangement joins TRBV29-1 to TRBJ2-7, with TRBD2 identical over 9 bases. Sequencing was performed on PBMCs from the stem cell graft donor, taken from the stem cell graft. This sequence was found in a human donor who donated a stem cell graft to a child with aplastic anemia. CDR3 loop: CSVGREGRMEQYF. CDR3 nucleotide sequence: TGCAGCGTTGGGCGGGAGGGCCGTATGGAGCAGTACTTC.